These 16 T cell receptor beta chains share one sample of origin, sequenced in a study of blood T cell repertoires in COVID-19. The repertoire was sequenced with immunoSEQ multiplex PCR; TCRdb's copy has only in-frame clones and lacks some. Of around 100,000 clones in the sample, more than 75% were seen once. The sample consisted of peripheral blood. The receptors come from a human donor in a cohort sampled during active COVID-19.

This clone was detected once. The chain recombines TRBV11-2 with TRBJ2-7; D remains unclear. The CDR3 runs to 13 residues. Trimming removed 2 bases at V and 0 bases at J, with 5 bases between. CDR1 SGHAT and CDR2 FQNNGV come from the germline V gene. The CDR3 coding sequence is TGTGCCAGCAGCTTATCAGTCTCCTACGAGCAGTACTTC. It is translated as CASSLSVSYEQYF.

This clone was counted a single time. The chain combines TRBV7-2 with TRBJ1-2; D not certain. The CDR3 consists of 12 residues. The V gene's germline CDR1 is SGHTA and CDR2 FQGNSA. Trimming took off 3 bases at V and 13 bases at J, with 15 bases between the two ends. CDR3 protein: CASSFSREGSTF. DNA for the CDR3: TGTGCCAGCAGCTTCTCGCGGGAGGGATCCACCTTC. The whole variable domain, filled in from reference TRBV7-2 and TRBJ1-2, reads GAGVSQSPSNKVTEKGKDVELRCDPISGHTALYWYRQSLGQGLEFLIYFQGNSAPDKSGLPSDRFSAERTGGSVSTLTIQRTQQEDSAVYLCASSFSREGSTFGSGTRLTVV.

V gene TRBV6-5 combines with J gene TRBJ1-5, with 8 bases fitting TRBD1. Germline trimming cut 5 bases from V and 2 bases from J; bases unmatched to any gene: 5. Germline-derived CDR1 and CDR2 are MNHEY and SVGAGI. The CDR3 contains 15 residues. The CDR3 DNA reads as TGTGCCAGCAGTCCGCAGGGGGCCGGCAATCAGCCCCAGCATTTT. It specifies CASSPQGAGNQPQHF.

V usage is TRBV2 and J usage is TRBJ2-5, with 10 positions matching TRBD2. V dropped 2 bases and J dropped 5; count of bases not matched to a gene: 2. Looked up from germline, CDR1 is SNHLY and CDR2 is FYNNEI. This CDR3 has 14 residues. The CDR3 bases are TGTGCCAGCAGTGAAACTAGCGGGACGGAGACCCAGTACTTC. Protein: CASSETSGTETQYF.

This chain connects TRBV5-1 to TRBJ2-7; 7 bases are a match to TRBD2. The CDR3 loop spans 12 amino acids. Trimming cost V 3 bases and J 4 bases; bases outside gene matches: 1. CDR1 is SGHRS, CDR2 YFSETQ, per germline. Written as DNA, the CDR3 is TGCGCCAGCAGCTCGGGACTATACGAGCAGTACTTC. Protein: CASSSGLYEQYF.

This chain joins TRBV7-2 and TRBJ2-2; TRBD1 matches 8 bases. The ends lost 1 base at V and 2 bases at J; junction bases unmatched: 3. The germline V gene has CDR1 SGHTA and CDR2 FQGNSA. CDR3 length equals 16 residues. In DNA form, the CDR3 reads TGTGCCAGCAGCTTAGAAGCAGGGGGCAACACCGGGGAGCTGTTTTTT. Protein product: CASSLEAGGNTGELFF.

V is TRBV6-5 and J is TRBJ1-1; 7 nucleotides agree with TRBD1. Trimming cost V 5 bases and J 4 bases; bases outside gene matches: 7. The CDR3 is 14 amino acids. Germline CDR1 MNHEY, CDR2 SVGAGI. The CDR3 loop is CASSRDSSGTEAFF. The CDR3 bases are TGTGCCAGCAGTAGGGACAGTTCCGGCACTGAAGCTTTCTTT.

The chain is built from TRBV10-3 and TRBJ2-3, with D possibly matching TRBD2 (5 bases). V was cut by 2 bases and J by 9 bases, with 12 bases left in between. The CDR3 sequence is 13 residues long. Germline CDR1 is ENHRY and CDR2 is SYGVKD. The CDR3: CAISEPRTVTQYF. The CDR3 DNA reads TGTGCCATCAGTGAGCCTCGGACTGTCACGCAGTATTTT.

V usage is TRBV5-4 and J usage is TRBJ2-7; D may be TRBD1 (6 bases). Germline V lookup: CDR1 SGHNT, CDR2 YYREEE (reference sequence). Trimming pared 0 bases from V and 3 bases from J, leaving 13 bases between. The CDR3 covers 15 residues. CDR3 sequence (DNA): TGTGCCAGCAGCTTGGGGGGACAAGCCCTCTACGAGCAGTACTTC. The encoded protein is CASSLGGQALYEQYF.

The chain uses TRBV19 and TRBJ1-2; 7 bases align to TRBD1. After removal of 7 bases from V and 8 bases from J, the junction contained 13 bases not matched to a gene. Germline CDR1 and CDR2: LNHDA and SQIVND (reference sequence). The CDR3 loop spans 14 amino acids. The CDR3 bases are TGTGCCAGTACCCTCTCAGACAGGGTTTGGGGCTACACCTTC. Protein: CASTLSDRVWGYTF. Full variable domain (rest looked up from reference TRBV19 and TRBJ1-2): DGGITQSPKYLFRKEGQNVTLSCEQNLNHDAMYWYRQDPGQGLRLIYYSQIVNDFQKGDIAEGYSVSREKKESFPLTVTSAQKNPTAFYLCASTLSDRVWGYTFGSGTRLTVV.

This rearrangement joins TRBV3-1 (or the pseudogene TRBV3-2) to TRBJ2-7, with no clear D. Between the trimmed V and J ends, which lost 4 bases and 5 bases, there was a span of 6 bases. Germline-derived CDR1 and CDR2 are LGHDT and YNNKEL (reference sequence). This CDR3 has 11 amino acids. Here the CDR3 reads CASSPPNEQYF. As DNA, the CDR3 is TGTGCCAGCAGCCCCCCCAACGAGCAGTACTTC.

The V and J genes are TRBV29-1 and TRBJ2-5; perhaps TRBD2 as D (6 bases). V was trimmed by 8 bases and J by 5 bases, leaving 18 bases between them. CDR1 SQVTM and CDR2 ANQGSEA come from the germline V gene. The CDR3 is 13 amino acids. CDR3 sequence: CSTARGLKETQYF. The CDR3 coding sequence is TGCAGCACCGCGCGGGGTCTTAAGGAGACCCAGTACTTC.

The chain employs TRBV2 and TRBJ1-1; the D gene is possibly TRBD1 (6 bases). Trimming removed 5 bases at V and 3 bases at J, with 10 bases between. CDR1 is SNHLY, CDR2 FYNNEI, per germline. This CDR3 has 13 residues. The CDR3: CASSLTGYTEAFF. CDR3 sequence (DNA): TGTGCCAGCAGTTTGACAGGCTACACTGAAGCTTTCTTT.

CDR3: CASSLTGVNTEAFF. The CDR3 nucleotides read TGTGCCAGCAGTCTTACGGGGGTGAACACTGAAGCTTTCTTT. The V gene is TRBV7-9, the J gene TRBJ1-1; TRBD1 might be the D (5 bases). This CDR3 contains 14 residues. The V end lost 6 bases, the J end lost 0 bases, and 11 bases lay between the germline ends. Germline CDR1 is SEHNR and CDR2 is FQNEAQ (reference sequence).

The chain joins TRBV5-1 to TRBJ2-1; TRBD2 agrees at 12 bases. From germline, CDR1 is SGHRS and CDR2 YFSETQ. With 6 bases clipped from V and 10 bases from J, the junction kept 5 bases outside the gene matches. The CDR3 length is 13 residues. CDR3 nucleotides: TGCGCCAGCACACTAGCGGGGGGATGGGAGCAGTTCTTC. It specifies CASTLAGGWEQFF.

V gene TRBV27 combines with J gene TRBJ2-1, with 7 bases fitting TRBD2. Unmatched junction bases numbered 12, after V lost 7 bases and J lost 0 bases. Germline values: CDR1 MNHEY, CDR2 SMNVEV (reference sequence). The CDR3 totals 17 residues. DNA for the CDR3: TGTGCCAGCAAGCACTACAGCCTAGCGGCCTCCTACAATGAGCAGTTCTTC. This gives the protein CASKHYSLAASYNEQFF.